The TCR beta chain under discussion was sequenced for a study of blood T cell repertoires in COVID-19 (dated by TCRdb to about 2020). As for the study more broadly: Collaborator samples came from the United States, Italy and Spain and covered acute and convalescent phases of COVID-19. The dataset comprised deeply sampled blood TCRbeta repertoires from subjects exposed to, actively infected with, or recovered from COVID-19. Where available, HLA class I and class II types were obtained from metadata supplied by the sample provider rather than from assay-based typing. Samples were obtained from the ongoing ImmuneRACE study (first 160 participants) and from 1,254 subjects provided by 6 global collaborators. The repertoires were released in a freely available public database meant as a resource for research on the immune response to SARS-CoV-2. The material from the prospective study consisted of cDNA or gDNA derived from T cells, B-cell-depleted T cells, or PBMCs. The sample metadata nearly always contained a de-identified subject ID, COVID-19 status, age in years and sex.

TCRbeta CDR3 regions were amplified from genomic DNA using the immunoSEQ Assay, a bias-controlled multiplex PCR. On the authors' methods: The number of nucleated cells in each sample was estimated by amplification of reference gene primers within the assay. Sequence reads were collapsed and filtered to measure the absolute abundance of every unique TCRbeta CDR3 rearrangement. For each sample, productive Simpson clonality was calculated as the square root of Simpson's diversity index across productive rearrangements. In its TCRdb copy, this immuneACCESS table keeps in-frame sequences only and misses some clones. Where compared with another copy, unresolved V genes explain less than half of these, and the others have no known cause. The V and J calls and clone size are taken from that table; D and trimming were inferred from the DNA. This sample comprises about 170,000 clones, over 65% of them detected only once. Of the sample, about 7.8% falls within the top ten clones.

V is reduced by 3 bases and J by 1 base, leaving a spacing of 13 bases between them. The CDR3 contains 15 residues, cysteine and phenylalanine counted. Just CDR3 DNA is preserved here, 45 bases in frame from base 1. In the germline V gene, CDR1 corresponds to MGHRA and CDR2 to YSYEKL. General findings and caveats noted by the study authors: How much clinical and demographic metadata was included differed by source and by participant, and the metadata was provided uncurated.

Collaborating institutions collected whole blood in K2EDTA tubes following their own protocols. For TCRbeta analysis, collaborators shipped samples as frozen whole blood, isolated PBMCs, or DNA extracted from either of those sample types. This clone occurred a few times. Its antigen is unknown. No much larger clone is present one base from it, and per-base qualities are unavailable. Sample: peripheral blood. The rearrangement joined TRBV4-1 to TRBJ2-7, with TRBD1 as a weak D call on 6 bases. The clonotype was recovered from a man in his 60s with acute or convalescent COVID-19. For the CDR3, the sequence is CASSQVDSSSYEQYF. The sequenced DNA: TGCGCCAGCAGCCAGGTGGACAGTTCGTCCTACGAGCAGTACTTC.